Shown below are 23 T cell receptor beta chains from a single sample sequenced in a study of control samples from healthy donors and cancer patients (dated by TCRdb to about 2020). Library preparation employed the immunoSEQ multiplex PCR assay. TCRdb took this table from immuneACCESS and kept in-frame rearrangements with V and J called. Such tables lack part of the clones; where checked against another copy, unresolved V genes explain under half of the gap, and the rest is unexplained. The sample table shows 350,000 to 450,000 clones, and 75% to 95% are seen once. The ten largest clones add up to just under 6.5% of the sample. Input material: PBMCs. The receptors here all came from a man in his forties or fifties with head and neck cancer.

In the case of this clone: Other DNA sequences in the same sample also yield this CDR3. The CDR3 nucleotides are TGTGCCAGCAGCGTAGCAACGGGTGCAACAGATACGCAGTATTTT. This sequence encodes CASSVATGATDTQYF. This chain connects TRBV9 to TRBJ2-3; D gene unclear. With 0 bases removed from V and 3 bases from J, the gap between germline ends came to 11 bases. In germline, CDR1 is SGDLS, CDR2 YYNGEE. This CDR3 is built from 15 residues.

V gene TRBV30 combines with J gene TRBJ1-2, with 12 bases lining up with TRBD1. The CDR3 sequence is 13 residues long. J was trimmed by 9 bases and V by 4 bases; bases with no gene match: 6. Germline assignment: CDR1 GTSNPN and CDR2 SVGIG (reference sequence). In DNA, the CDR3 is TGTGCCTGGATTCCCGGGACAGGGGGCCGCTACACCTTC. Protein sequence: CAWIPGTGGRYTF.

In this sample, this clone turned up a few times. This chain links TRBV23-1 with TRBJ2-6; D gene ambiguous. TRBV23-1 is annotated as an ORF whose role is uncertain. Between the trimmed V and J ends, which lost 11 bases and 0 bases, there was a span of 17 bases. The CDR3 runs to 16 residues. CDR3 nucleotides: TGCGCCGCACGGTTGGTTTGTAACTCTGGGGCCAACGTCCTGACTTTC. It translates to CAARLVCNSGANVLTF.

This chain uses TRBV27 with TRBJ2-1; 9 nucleotides agree with TRBD1. The ends lost 5 bases at V and 0 bases at J; junction bases unmatched: 14. The germline CDR1 and CDR2 sequences are MNHEY and SMNVEV (reference sequence). This CDR3 has 19 residues. The CDR3 protein is CASSPRQGVVKNSYNEQFF. The CDR3 bases are TGTGCCAGCAGTCCAAGACAGGGGGTCGTTAAGAACTCCTACAATGAGCAGTTCTTC.

This clone was detected ten times or more. V is TRBV6-2 or TRBV6-3 and J is TRBJ2-3; the match to TRBD2 covers 7 bases. V was clipped by 2 bases and J by 4 bases; unmatched bases: 3. Germline lookup yields CDR1 MNHEY and CDR2 SVGEGT. This CDR3 spans 14 amino acids. The CDR3 sequence: CASSYGGESDTQYF. The CDR3 DNA follows: TGTGCCAGCAGTTACGGGGGGGAGTCAGATACGCAGTATTTT.

This clone was seen just once. The chain uses TRBV4-2 and TRBJ2-7; 11 bases align to TRBD2. The CDR3 contains 17 residues. Germline V CDR1 and CDR2: LGHNA, YNFKEQ. Losses at the gene ends were 2 bases for V and 2 bases for J; bases not matched to a gene: 8. The CDR3 here is CASSQQPSGGSAYEQYF. In DNA, the CDR3 is TGTGCCAGCAGCCAACAACCTAGCGGGGGGTCCGCCTACGAGCAGTACTTC.

This chain joins TRBV15 and TRBJ1-4; D gene uncertain. The CDR3 contains 15 residues. Germline loops: CDR1 LNHNV, CDR2 YYDKDF (reference sequence). V shed 0 bases and J shed 6 bases, with 11 bases lying between them. The DNA of the CDR3 is TGTGCCACCAGCAGAGAGTGGCAGATGGATGAAAAACTGTTTTTT. Its protein is CATSREWQMDEKLFF.

The chain is built from TRBV18 and TRBJ1-5; TRBD1 matches 12 bases. The V segment lost 2 bases and the J segment 6 bases; nucleotides outside the gene matches: 5. This CDR3 is 16 amino acids long. Germline CDR1 reads KGHSH; CDR2 reads LQKENI. CDR3 sequence (DNA): TGTGCCAGCTCACCAGGGACAGGGGGCAGTAGTCAGCCCCAGCATTTT. It codes for CASSPGTGGSSQPQHF.

This clone is a singleton in its sample. The V and J genes are TRBV6-1 and TRBJ2-1; D might be TRBD2 (6 bases). Germline V gene data show CDR1 as MNHNS and CDR2 as SASEGT. The length of the CDR3 is 14 residues. V lost 6 bases to trimming and J lost 7 bases, with 16 bases between them. CDR3 amino acids: CASRAAGRTNEQFF. As DNA, the CDR3 is TGTGCCAGCAGGGCGGCGGGGAGGACGAATGAGCAGTTCTTC.

This chain links TRBV7-3 with TRBJ2-7, with 10 nucleotides matching TRBD1. Germline-derived CDR1 and CDR2 are SGHTA and FQGTGA. There are 13 residues in the CDR3. V lost 5 bases to trimming and J lost 6 bases; unmatched junction nucleotides: 4. The CDR3 DNA follows: TGTGCCAGCAGCGCGGACAGGGGGGGCGAGCAGTACTTC. Encoded protein: CASSADRGGEQYF.

The chain couples TRBV7-9 to TRBJ2-6; D is possibly TRBD1 (6 bases). The V end lost 9 bases, the J end lost 0 bases, and 15 bases lay between the germline ends. The CDR3 runs to 16 residues. In germline, CDR1 is SEHNR, CDR2 FQNEAQ (reference sequence). This CDR3 reads CASLDGTFSGANVLTF. The CDR3 bases are TGTGCCAGTTTGGACGGGACATTCTCTGGGGCCAACGTCCTGACTTTC.

The chain links TRBV3-1 (or the pseudogene TRBV3-2) to TRBJ2-3, with TRBD1 matching over 8 bases. This CDR3 contains 16 residues. Losses at the gene ends were 5 bases for V and 1 base for J; bases not matched to a gene: 8. Germline V gene lookup returns CDR1 LGHDT and CDR2 YNNKEL (reference sequence). DNA for the CDR3: TGTGCCAGCAGCAAAACCCCGGGACAGGGCACAGATACGCAGTATTTT. Encoded protein: CASSKTPGQGTDTQYF.

The rearrangement joins TRBV7-8 to TRBJ2-2; TRBD2 agrees at 10 bases. The CDR3 spans 15 residues. V dropped 4 bases and J dropped 1; count of bases not matched to a gene: 0. Germline V gene lookup returns CDR1 SGHVS and CDR2 FQNEAQ. Here the CDR3 DNA reads TGTGCCAGCAGCTCTAGCGGGGGGAACACCGGGGAGCTGTTTTTT. Protein: CASSSSGGNTGELFF.

J is TRBJ1-1 and V is TRBV29-1; a possible D gene is TRBD1 (5 bases). V lost 8 bases to trimming and J lost 3 bases, with 10 bases between them. The CDR3 loop spans 11 amino acids. Germline CDR1 and CDR2: SQVTM and ANQGSEA. CDR3 sequence reads: CSFGTDTEAFF. The CDR3 bases are TGCAGCTTCGGGACTGACACTGAAGCTTTCTTT.

V is TRBV28 and J is TRBJ1-2; a weak D match, TRBD1 (5 bases). The CDR3 is 14 amino acids. V was pared by 4 bases and J by 5 bases, with 14 bases between. In germline, CDR1 is MDHEN, CDR2 SYDVKM. The CDR3 sequence is CASSSRDFRYGYTF. The CDR3 nucleotides are TGTGCCAGCAGTTCCCGGGACTTTAGATATGGCTACACCTTC.

Here the CDR3 reads CASSASPPGELFF. CDR3 DNA: TGTGCCAGCAGCGCCAGCCCCCCCGGGGAGCTGTTTTTT. The gene calls are TRBV13 and TRBJ2-2; D is unclear. CDR1 and CDR2 (germline): PRHDT, FYEKMQ (reference sequence). The CDR3 extends over 13 amino acids. Trimming left V 5 bases short and J 6 bases short, with 10 bases between.

The V call is TRBV11-2, the J call TRBJ1-1; no definite D call. Germline CDR1 SGHAT, CDR2 FQNNGV. V was shortened by 4 bases and J by 5 bases, with 17 bases between the two germline ends. The CDR3 spans 15 residues. CDR3 DNA sequence: TGTGCCAGCAGCTCCCCGGAAGTAGGACGAACTGAAGCTTTCTTT. As protein: CASSSPEVGRTEAFF.

This rearrangement joins TRBV7-3 to TRBJ2-7, with D maybe TRBD1 (6 bases). Germline V gene data show CDR1 as SGHTA and CDR2 as FQGTGA. This CDR3 spans 14 amino acids. The V and J ends lost 5 bases and 4 bases respectively, with 15 bases between them. For the CDR3, the DNA is TGTGCCAGCAGCCTCAACAGGGATTCGTACGAGCAGTACTTC. Translated, it gives CASSLNRDSYEQYF.

This chain uses TRBV11-3 with TRBJ2-3; 8 bases agree with TRBD2. With 5 bases clipped from V and 7 bases from J, the junction kept 11 bases outside the gene matches. The CDR3 has 15 residues. Germline CDR1 is SGHNT and CDR2 is YENEEA. The CDR3 here is CASSPGGVGTYTQYF. The CDR3 bases are TGTGCCAGCAGCCCGGGGGGGGTCGGTACTTATACGCAGTATTTT.

The chain joins TRBV19 to TRBJ2-4, with 9 bases lining up with TRBD2. This CDR3 has 16 residues. CDR1 and CDR2 from the germline V gene are LNHDA and SQIVND (reference sequence). Trimming took 8 bases from V and 0 from J; bases not matched to a gene: 8. The CDR3 nucleotides read TGTGCCAGTGCGGGGGGGGACACCTTAGCCAAAAACATTCAGTACTTC. It codes for CASAGGDTLAKNIQYF.

The V gene is TRBV5-1, the J gene TRBJ2-7; 11 bases are shared with TRBD1. The CDR3 extends over 14 amino acids. The V gene's germline CDR1 is SGHRS and CDR2 YFSETQ. Trimming at V came to 3 bases and at J to 6 bases, leaving 5 bases not matched to a gene. Here the CDR3 reads CASSSRTGGGEQYF. Written as DNA, the CDR3 is TGCGCCAGCAGCTCTCGGACAGGGGGCGGCGAGCAGTACTTC.

CDR3 sequence: CASSIRGNTEAFF. The CDR3 nucleotides are TGTGCCAGTAGTATCCGTGGGAACACTGAAGCTTTCTTT. This rearrangement joins TRBV19 to TRBJ1-1; D unresolved. Germline V lookup: CDR1 LNHDA, CDR2 SQIVND (reference sequence). V lost 3 bases and J lost 1, with 6 bases in between. This CDR3 spans 13 amino acids.

The rearrangement links TRBV4-1 to TRBJ2-7, with D tentatively TRBD2 (6 bases). This CDR3 region has 14 residues. Germline CDR1 MGHRA, CDR2 YSYEKL. The V end was cut by 0 bases, the J end by 1 base, with 7 bases between. The CDR3 DNA reads TGCGCCAGCAGCCAAGAGGAGGGTTCCTACGAGCAGTACTTC. It specifies CASSQEEGSYEQYF.